This entry is about one TCR beta chain. This clonotype was observed a handful of times. Its antigen target is currently unknown. No quality values exist for individual bases; no much larger clone is one base distant. The sample comes from a study of Graves' ophthalmopathy and Graves' hyperthyroidism (dated by TCRdb to between 2017 and 2018). For the study in its entirety: Peripheral blood was collected at initial diagnosis, prior to any treatment. In roughly 6 hyperthyroidism patients, T-cell repertoires of thyroid tissue and blood were compared. After sampling, hyperthyroidism patients received methimazole starting at 30 mg daily, and ophthalmopathy patients received high-dose intravenous methylprednisolone. The study used TCR beta repertoire signatures to distinguish Graves' ophthalmopathy from Graves' hyperthyroidism and to predict progression to ophthalmopathy. In total, 135 blood samples were TCR-sequenced: 40 to 45 ophthalmopathy, about 75 hyperthyroidism and approximately 17 hyperthyroidism-to-ophthalmopathy patients. A discovery set of about 99 patients (43 ophthalmopathy, about 58 stable hyperthyroidism) was enrolled to explore V-J signatures distinguishing ophthalmopathy from hyperthyroidism. The independent validation cohort included approximately 19 hyperthyroidism patients plus 17 patients who later progressed from hyperthyroidism to ophthalmopathy. What the research found in general, with its limitations: In validation, the model predicted ophthalmopathy progression with 55% to 71% sensitivity and 72.22% specificity; roughly eleven predicted patients were CT-confirmed with GO in a median of 6.5 months. No statistical method was used to predetermine the sample size, and group allocation was not hidden from the investigators. In cross-validation, the 13-signature model distinguished ophthalmopathy from stable hyperthyroidism with about 89% sensitivity and 81.08% specificity, while in the test set the corresponding values were about 80% and 75%. Most expanded thyroid clonotypes with frequency above 0.001 were also detected in blood, suggesting blood repertoires may reflect the thyroid immune response.

For repertoire sequencing, TCR beta CDR3 regions were amplified from RNA transcripts. The first round was an RT-PCR using HTBI primers with the Qiagen OneStep RT-PCR kit, and this first round was followed by a second-round multiplex PCR, then size selection and purification. Libraries were sequenced paired-end with 100 bp reads on an Illumina HiSeq2000. Under the source paper's analysis protocol: SOAPnuke was used for read processing, and reads with adapters, uncalled bases, a mean Phred below 15, or no exact constant-primer or identifier match were discarded. High-quality paired reads were merged with COPE v1.2.5. Unique nucleotide sequences were defined as clonotypes and aligned to IMGT TRB V, D and J references using MiTCR v1.1. The analysis was limited to V-J combinations with a frequency above 0.0001, which together covered over 99% of the repertoires. For each V-J combination, a TCR clonal expansion and chaos score was defined as the ratio of F50 clonal expansion to chaos observed in the TCRdist matrix. Welch's t-statistics and random forest were used to narrow the features down to roughly twelve V-J combinations, which were then fed into a naive Bayes classifier. The similarity between thyroid and blood repertoires was quantified using the Morisita-Horn index. Using fastp trimming at Q25 and MiXCR clonotype assembly, TCRdb reanalyzed the public sequencing data and kept in-frame beta chains. Rows matching on CDR3 protein sequence are summarized as one entry with the most common DNA and genes. In this record, the V and J calls reflect TCRdb's handling and not the investigators' own analysis. The sample includes some 750,000 distinct CDR3 sequences, with roughly two fifths observed a single time. Approximately 46% of the sample lies in the top ten.

Ophthalmopathy patients had moderately to severely active disease, Clinical Activity Score of at least 3, NOSPECS grade of at least 4, and disease duration under 3 months. Patients with other autoimmune diseases, uncontrolled infections, pregnancy or lactation were excluded. Diagnosis relied on clinical symptoms, serum thyroxine, TRAb, thyroid ultrasound and orbital computed tomography. Using Ficoll-Paque density gradient centrifugation, PBMCs were isolated from about 10 ml of fresh peripheral blood. Trizol reagent was used to extract the total RNA, and its quality was then checked on an Agilent 2100 Bioanalyzer. For this chain, trimming is 1 base at the V end and 4 bases at the J end, and the number of junction bases without a gene match is 8. According to the germline V gene, CDR1 reads SGHRS and CDR2 reads YFSETQ. Its CDR3 holds 15 amino acids, cysteine through phenylalanine. Solely the CDR3 DNA is kept, with 45 bases framed from the first base.

Sequencing was performed on peripheral blood. The sequence came from an adult man with Graves' ophthalmopathy. The sequence joins TRBV5-1 to TRBJ2-7, and 7 junction bases match TRBD2. The CDR3 region: CASSLNAGAGYEQYF. The DNA sequence follows: TGCGCCAGCAGCTTGAATGCGGGAGCTGGGTACGAGCAGTACTTC.